What follows are 4 T cell receptor beta chains derived from one specimen sequenced in a study of metastatic and nonmetastatic thyroid tumors. Using MiXCR, TCRdb reanalyzed the PCR reads. The sample has about 15,000 clones; roughly 24% are singletons. Every patient was untreated before thyroid surgery. Sample: tumor tissue. Receptors were obtained from a female donor with papillary thyroid cancer or a benign thyroid nodule (not recorded which). Some clones in this sample may be carry-over from other donors' samples.

This chain joins TRBV6-5 and TRBJ2-2, with D possibly TRBD1 on 6 matching bases. Germline V CDR1 and CDR2: MNHEY, SVGAGI. The ends were cut back, 4 bases at V and 8 bases at J, with 14 bases in the middle. CDR3 length equals 14 residues. For the CDR3, the DNA is TGTGCCAGCAGTTTACCGGCGACAGGAGGGGAGCTGTTTTTT. Its protein is CASSLPATGGELFF.

This clone showed up many times. V gene TRBV7-3 combines with J gene TRBJ2-2; D not resolved. Trimming shortened V by 5 bases and J by 1 base, and 5 bases separated the two germline ends. CDR3 length: 13 amino acids. Germline-derived CDR1 and CDR2 are SGHTA and FQGTGA. CDR3 sequence: CASSPQNTGELFF. The CDR3 nucleotides are TGTGCCAGCAGCCCCCAGAACACCGGGGAGCTGTTTTTT. The full variable domain, completed using reference TRBV7-3 and TRBJ2-2, is GAGVSQTPSNKVTEKGKYVELRCDPISGHTALYWYRQSLGQGPEFLIYFQGTGAADDSGLPNDRFFAVRPEGSVSTLKIQRTERGDSAVYLCASSPQNTGELFFGEGSRLTVL.

This clone was seen a few times. The chain employs TRBV11-1 and TRBJ2-3; D is unresolved. The CDR3 totals 14 residues. Trimming took off 1 base at V and 2 bases at J, with 7 bases between the two ends. CDR1 and CDR2 (germline): SGHAT, FQDESV (reference sequence). In DNA, the CDR3 is TGTGCCAGCAGCTTAGGAGCGCCCACAGATACGCAGTATTTT. Protein product: CASSLGAPTDTQYF.

This clone was seen a few times. The V call is TRBV27, the J call TRBJ2-7; 7 bases map to TRBD1. V dropped 8 bases and J dropped 3; count of bases not matched to a gene: 13. Germline V gene lookup returns CDR1 MNHEY and CDR2 SMNVEV (reference sequence). This CDR3 is built from 15 residues. CDR3 in DNA: TGTGCCAGCCGATCACGAGGAGCAGGGGGCTACGAGCAGTACTTC. Its translation is CASRSRGAGGYEQYF.